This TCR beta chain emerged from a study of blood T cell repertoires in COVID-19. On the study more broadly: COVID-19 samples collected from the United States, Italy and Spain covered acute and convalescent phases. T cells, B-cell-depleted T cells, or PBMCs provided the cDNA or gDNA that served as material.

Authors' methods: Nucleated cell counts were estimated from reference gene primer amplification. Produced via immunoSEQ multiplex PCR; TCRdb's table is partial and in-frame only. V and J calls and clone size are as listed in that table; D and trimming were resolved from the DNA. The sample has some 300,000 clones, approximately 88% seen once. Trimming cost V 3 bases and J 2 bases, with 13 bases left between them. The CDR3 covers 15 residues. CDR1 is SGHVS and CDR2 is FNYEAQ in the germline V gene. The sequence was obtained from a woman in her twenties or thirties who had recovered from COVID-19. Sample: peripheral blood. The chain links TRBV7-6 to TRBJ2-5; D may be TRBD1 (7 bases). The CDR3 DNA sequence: TGTGCCAGCAGCTTGTGGACAGGAGGGCAAGAGACCCAGTACTTC. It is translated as CASSLWTGGQETQYF.